These 27 T cell receptor beta chains were all obtained from the same sample, sequenced in a study of Ad26.COV2.S vaccination and SARS-CoV-2 variants. Using immunoSEQ multiplex PCR, the repertoire was profiled, and TCRdb retains in-frame clones only, with some absent. This sample has almost 400,000 clones, with about 88% found just once. Indicated treatment: around 19 received Ad26.COV2.S at low or high dose, single or two shots; 5 received placebo; per-sample allocation not given. Sampling occurred on day 63 after the first vaccine or placebo injection. Sample: peripheral blood, taken in a trial of Ad26.COV2.S vaccine versus placebo. Receptors were obtained from a person aged 18-60 years who received the Ad26.COV2.S COVID-19 vaccine or a placebo.

The chain carries TRBV7-9 and TRBJ2-1; 9 bases agree with TRBD1. V was pared by 2 bases and J by 5 bases, with 4 bases of the junction left unmatched. CDR3 length equals 15 residues. The germline CDR1 and CDR2 sequences are SEHNR and FQNEAQ (reference sequence). This chain's CDR3 is CASSLLGQGDNEQFF. Here the CDR3 DNA reads TGTGCCAGCAGCTTACTGGGACAGGGCGACAATGAGCAGTTCTTC.

The V gene is TRBV5-1, the J gene TRBJ2-2, with D possibly TRBD1 on 5 matching bases. Trimming left V 3 bases short and J 6 bases short, with 9 bases between. CDR3 length: 13 residues. Germline V gene data show CDR1 as SGHRS and CDR2 as YFSETQ. This chain's CDR3 is CASSSQGSGELFF. The CDR3 bases are TGCGCCAGCAGCTCGCAGGGTTCCGGGGAGCTGTTTTTT.

The chain joins TRBV5-8 to TRBJ1-2; D is undetermined. This CDR3 is built from 15 residues. Germline CDR1 is SGHTS and CDR2 is YDEGEE. V was cut by 3 bases and J by 8 bases, with 20 bases left in between. DNA of the CDR3: TGTGCCAGCAGCTGGAGAAGCCGACAACTATCCGGCTACACCTTC. As protein: CASSWRSRQLSGYTF. The full variable domain, in which reference TRBV5-8 and TRBJ1-2 provide the parts outside the CDR3, is EAGVTQSPTHLIKTRGQQATLRCSPISGHTSVYWYQQALGLGLQFLLWYDEGEERNRGNFPPRFSGRQFPNYSSELNVNALELEDSALYLCASSWRSRQLSGYTFGSGTRLTVV.

The CDR3 loop reads CASSLVRRETQYF. The CDR3 nucleotides read TGTGCCAGCAGCTTAGTGAGGCGAGAGACCCAGTACTTC. This chain links TRBV7-2 with TRBJ2-5; D unclear. The V end was cut by 1 base, the J end by 4 bases, with 7 bases between. The CDR3 is made up of 13 amino acids. Germline CDR1 SGHTA, CDR2 FQGNSA.

The chain carries TRBV20-1 and TRBJ2-1; a weak D match, TRBD1 (5 bases). This CDR3 spans 11 amino acids. V was clipped by 7 bases and J by 10 bases, with 14 bases between them. The germline gives CDR1 DFQATT, CDR2 SNEGSKA (reference sequence). DNA for the CDR3: TGCAGTGAGCGCGGAGACAGAGAGCAGTTCTTC. Translated: CSERGDREQFF.

The chain uses TRBV9 and TRBJ2-1; D assignment may be TRBD1 or TRBD2 (6 bases each). CDR1 is SGDLS and CDR2 is YYNGEE in the germline V gene. Between the trimmed V and J ends, which lost 10 bases and 0 bases, there was a span of 20 bases. The CDR3 spans 16 residues. CDR3 loop: CAGARGDLSSYNEQFF. For the CDR3, the DNA is TGTGCCGGAGCAAGGGGGGACCTCAGCTCCTACAATGAGCAGTTCTTC.

This clone was recorded only once. V and J are TRBV6-5 and TRBJ1-5, with a possible D match to TRBD1 (5 bases). The CDR3 runs 14 residues. Germline lookup yields CDR1 MNHEY and CDR2 SVGAGI. Trimming cost V 7 bases and J 0 bases, with 10 bases left between them. The CDR3 sequence: CASNNQGSNQPQHF. The CDR3 region has the DNA TGTGCCAGCAACAACCAGGGTAGCAATCAGCCCCAGCATTTT.

The chain links TRBV28 to TRBJ1-2; 7 bases match TRBD1. The length of the CDR3 is 13 residues. CDR1 is MDHEN and CDR2 is SYDVKM in the germline V gene. V lost 10 bases, J lost 0 bases, and 5 bases stayed unmatched. CDR3 sequence reads: CATRTGPNYGYTF. In nucleotides, the CDR3 is TGTGCCACTAGGACAGGACCTAACTATGGCTACACCTTC.

In this sample, this clone turned up once. CDR3 in amino acids: CASSPDEWGPGYEQYF. In DNA, the CDR3 is TGCGCCAGCAGCCCCGACGAGTGGGGGCCTGGGTACGAGCAGTACTTC. The chain recombines TRBV5-1 with TRBJ2-7; the D gene is possibly TRBD1 (6 bases). Germline V gene sequence: CDR1 SGHRS, CDR2 YFSETQ. With 4 bases removed from V and 4 bases from J, the gap between germline ends came to 21 bases. The CDR3 covers 16 residues.

The chain has TRBV30 and TRBJ1-5; possibly TRBD1 for D (5 bases). The germline V and J ends were trimmed by 0 bases and 7 bases, with 13 bases remaining between them. The CDR3 is made up of 14 amino acids. The germline V gene encodes CDR1 GTSNPN and CDR2 SVGIG (reference sequence). The CDR3 region has the DNA TGTGCCTGGAGTGTAGAGAGGGGAGGGCAGCCCCAGCATTTT. Translating gives CAWSVERGGQPQHF.

This clone was seen once. V gene TRBV4-1 combines with J gene TRBJ2-2; 12 nucleotides match TRBD2. Germline assignment: CDR1 MGHRA and CDR2 YSYEKL. The CDR3 is 15 residues long. With V trimmed by 1 base and J by 13 bases, 7 bases remained unmatched. The CDR3 nucleotides read TGCGCCAGCAGCCAAGGCCGGACTAGCGGGAAGGGGCTGTTTTTT. The encoded protein is CASSQGRTSGKGLFF.

The gene calls are TRBV12-5 and TRBJ2-7, with 7 bases fitting TRBD2. The V gene's germline CDR1 is LGHNT and CDR2 FRNRAP. This CDR3 is built from 18 residues. V gave up 2 bases and J gave up 7 bases; unmatched junction bases: 20. The CDR3 DNA sequence: TGTGCTAGTGGTTTGTCTTTCGAGCGGGGCTCTAAATGGGGGGAGCAGTACTTC. It encodes CASGLSFERGSKWGEQYF.

This clone occurred once. The J gene is TRBJ2-7, the V gene TRBV4-2; D is uncertain. This CDR3 comprises 14 residues. Deletions cut 0 bases from V and 6 bases from J, with 12 bases between. Germline V gives CDR1 LGHNA, CDR2 YNFKEQ. DNA for the CDR3: TGTGCCAGCAGCCAAGATCCCGTCGGCGGCGAGCAGTACTTC. It translates to CASSQDPVGGEQYF.

This clone has a single count. Additional DNA sequences in this sample encode the identical CDR3. The chain couples TRBV19 to TRBJ2-6; TRBD1 is a possible D gene (6 bases). This CDR3 is 15 amino acids long. The germline V and J ends were trimmed by 1 base and 2 bases, with 6 bases remaining between them. Germline CDR1 LNHDA, CDR2 SQIVND (reference sequence). The DNA for the CDR3 is TGTGCCAGTAGTATAGGACAGGCTGGGGCCAACGTCCTGACTTTC. This sequence encodes CASSIGQAGANVLTF.

The chain carries TRBV6-4 and TRBJ2-1; 9 bases align to TRBD2. CDR1 is MRHNA and CDR2 is SNTAGT in the germline V gene. CDR3 size: 15 residues. J gave up 3 bases and V 6 bases, and 6 bases lay outside the gene matches. The DNA of the CDR3 is TGTGCCAGCAGCCGAGCGGGAGGTAACTACAATGAGCAGTTCTTC. Translation gives CASSRAGGNYNEQFF.

The gene calls are TRBV11-3 and TRBJ2-3, with a tentative D call TRBD2 (5 bases). The length of the CDR3 is 14 residues. Germline CDR1 reads SGHNT; CDR2 reads YENEEA. With 5 bases removed from V and 5 bases from J, the gap between germline ends came to 14 bases. The CDR3 DNA reads TGTGCCAGCAGCCCCTCGAGGGCCCGAGATACGCAGTATTTT. Amino acid sequence: CASSPSRARDTQYF. The full variable domain, with the rest looked up from reference TRBV11-3 and TRBJ2-3, is EAGVVQSPRYKIIEKKQPVAFWCNPISGHNTLYWYLQNLGQGPELLIRYENEEAVDDSQLPKDRFSAERLKGVDSTLKIQPAELGDSAVYLCASSPSRARDTQYFGPGTRLTVL.

CDR3 in DNA: TGTGCCAGCAGCTTGGGGGCGCGGTTGTTCGGCTACACCTTC. Its translation is CASSLGARLFGYTF. V is TRBV7-9 and J is TRBJ1-2; D may be TRBD1 (6 bases). The CDR3 loop spans 14 amino acids. The germline gives CDR1 SEHNR, CDR2 FQNEAQ (reference sequence). Trimming removed 3 bases at V and 8 bases at J, with 16 bases between.

This clone was detected a few times. The sample has other DNA sequences that encode this CDR3 too. This chain connects TRBV5-4 to TRBJ1-4; 7 bases map to TRBD1. The CDR3 sequence is 14 residues long. Germline V CDR1 and CDR2: SGHNT, YYREEE (reference sequence). Losses at the gene ends were 0 bases for V and 5 bases for J; bases not matched to a gene: 1. The CDR3 coding sequence is TGTGCCAGCAGCTTGGCAGGGGGGAATGAAAAACTGTTTTTT. It encodes CASSLAGGNEKLFF.

There are a few counts of this clone. The J gene is TRBJ1-2, the V gene TRBV2; no clear D. Looked up from germline, CDR1 is SNHLY and CDR2 is FYNNEI. Deletions cut 4 bases from V and 7 bases from J, with 13 bases between. The CDR3 totals 13 residues. DNA of the CDR3: TGTGCCAGCAGTGCGCGAGGCATCTCTGGCTACACCTTC. It translates to CASSARGISGYTF.

V usage is TRBV12-3 or TRBV12-4 and J usage is TRBJ1-1; 9 bases are shared with TRBD1. CDR3 length equals 13 residues. With 6 bases clipped from V and 4 bases from J, the junction kept 3 bases outside the gene matches. The CDR3 protein is CASRTQGATEAFF. Here the CDR3 DNA reads TGTGCCAGCAGAACACAGGGGGCCACTGAAGCTTTCTTT.

The chain employs TRBV7-2 and TRBJ2-6; D gene uncertain. Between the trimmed V and J ends, which lost 1 base and 0 bases, there was a span of 4 bases. CDR3 length: 15 residues. Germline CDR1 SGHTA, CDR2 FQGNSA. The CDR3 is CASSLDTSGANVLTF. The CDR3 nucleotides read TGTGCCAGCAGCTTAGACACCTCTGGGGCCAACGTCCTGACTTTC.

The rearrangement links TRBV19 to TRBJ2-1; D perhaps matches TRBD1 (5 bases). V dropped 1 base and J dropped 4 bases, with 8 bases sitting between them. Germline V gene lookup returns CDR1 LNHDA and CDR2 SQIVND (reference sequence). This CDR3 is built from 14 residues. CDR3 amino acids: CASSIGAGYNEQFF. In DNA form, the CDR3 reads TGTGCCAGTAGTATAGGGGCAGGGTACAATGAGCAGTTCTTC. The variable domain in full, with the rest retrieved from reference TRBV19 and TRBJ2-1, is DGGITQSPKYLFRKEGQNVTLSCEQNLNHDAMYWYRQDPGQGLRLIYYSQIVNDFQKGDIAEGYSVSREKKESFPLTVTSAQKNPTAFYLCASSIGAGYNEQFFGPGTRLTVL.

The V gene is TRBV9, the J gene TRBJ2-6; 7 bases are a match to TRBD1. The CDR3 is 18 amino acids. The germline gives CDR1 SGDLS, CDR2 YYNGEE. Losses at the gene ends were 3 bases for V and 0 bases for J; bases not matched to a gene: 9. CDR3 nucleotides: TGTGCCAGCAGCGCCCGGACAGGACGGATCTCTGGGGCCAACGTCCTGACTTTC. Its protein product is CASSARTGRISGANVLTF.

This clone was counted a single time. This chain uses TRBV5-6 with TRBJ1-6; D might be TRBD1 (5 bases). Germline CDR1 reads SGHDT; CDR2 reads YYEEEE. Trimming pared 0 bases from V and 11 bases from J, leaving 6 bases between. The CDR3 extends over 12 amino acids. The CDR3 DNA follows: TGTGCCAGCAGCTTGGGGGGGGCACCCCTCCACTTT. As protein: CASSLGGAPLHF.

The CDR3 region has the DNA TGTGCCAGCAGAGGAGGTAGCGGTAATCTCGACGAGCAGTACTTC. Encoded protein: CASRGGSGNLDEQYF. The chain combines TRBV6-5 with TRBJ2-7, with a tentative D call TRBD2 (6 bases). This CDR3 has 15 amino acids. CDR1 is MNHEY, CDR2 SVGAGI, per germline. Trimming took 6 bases from V and 5 from J, leaving 20 bases between them.

The J gene is TRBJ2-7, the V gene TRBV18, with 11 bases matching TRBD1. Germline V gene sequence: CDR1 KGHSH, CDR2 LQKENI. The CDR3 runs 15 residues. The J segment lost 5 bases and the V segment lost 0 bases, leaving 3 bases of the junction unmatched. The CDR3 DNA follows: TGTGCCAGCTCACCACCGGACAGGGGGCACAACGAGCAGTACTTC. Protein: CASSPPDRGHNEQYF.

The J gene is TRBJ2-1, the V gene TRBV10-3, with a weak D call TRBD2 (7 bases). The length of the CDR3 is 17 residues. Germline V gene sequence: CDR1 ENHRY, CDR2 SYGVKD. Trimming pared 6 bases from V and 0 bases from J, leaving 18 bases between. This CDR3 is CAISGDEGGGSYNEQFF. The CDR3, as DNA: TGTGCCATCAGCGGGGACGAGGGAGGGGGCTCCTACAATGAGCAGTTCTTC.